The clone carrying this TCR beta chain has at least ten counts. The data stem from a study of CD8 T cells in ankylosing spondylitis. TCR beta libraries were made by quantitative 5'-RACE with molecular barcodes. TCRdb reanalysed the 5' RACE reads using MiXCR and keeps one entry per CDR3 protein. Among some 220,000 distinct CDR3 sequences listed, over 9.5% were seen once. The V and J ends lost 4 bases and 1 base, in that order; junction bases with no gene match: 5. CDR1 and CDR2 from the germline V gene are DFQATT and SNEGSKA (reference sequence). This CDR3 contains 14 residues. The TCR was taken from a male donor with ankylosing spondylitis or in good health (not recorded which). The sequenced material came from blood, either unsorted or a sorted T cell fraction (not recorded which). The chain couples TRBV20-1 to TRBJ2-7, with 9 bases identical to TRBD2. The chain's CDR3 is CSATTSGSSYEQYF. CDR3 sequence (DNA): TGCAGTGCTACAACTAGCGGGTCTTCCTACGAGCAGTACTTC.